The 10 T cell receptor beta chains in this list originate from one sample, sequenced in a study of cytomegalovirus exposure and HLA in healthy donors. The study ran its PCR with 60 Vbeta and 13 Jbeta primers. Clones were read by immunoSEQ multiplex PCR, and TCRdb kept only the in-frame ones, dropping some. The table lists 200,000 or so clones, 82% of them singletons. The specimen sequenced was PBMCs. These receptors all stem from a boy aged 2 to 10 in good health and CMV-seronegative.

The rearrangement links TRBV30 to TRBJ1-2; possibly TRBD1 for D (6 bases). Germline loops: CDR1 GTSNPN, CDR2 SVGIG (reference sequence). Trimming took off 3 bases at V and 5 bases at J, with 13 bases between the two ends. CDR3 length equals 13 residues. CDR3 region: CAWSRTESYGYTF. CDR3 DNA: TGTGCCTGGAGCAGGACAGAGTCATATGGCTACACCTTC.

Note on this clone: Compared with germline, one end of the junction differs, possibly owing to a read error. Different DNA sequences within this sample yield the same CDR3. The CDR3 spells CASSPGGRTNEKLFF. The CDR3 DNA reads TGCGCCAGCAGTCCTGGAGGGAGGACTAATGAAAAACTGTTTTTT. The V call is TRBV5-4, the J call TRBJ1-4; D not resolved. Germline V lookup: CDR1 SGHNT, CDR2 YYREEE (reference sequence). The CDR3 consists of 15 residues. Full variable domain (rest looked up from reference TRBV5-4 and TRBJ1-4): ETGVTQSPTHLIKTRGQQVTLRCSSQSGHNTVSWYQQALGQGPQFIFQYYREEENGRGNFPPRFSGLQFPNYSSELNVNALELDDSALYLCASSPGGRTNEKLFFGSGTQLSVL.

The V and J genes are TRBV6-5 and TRBJ1-1; no clear D gene. V lost 8 bases and J lost 5, with 18 bases in between. The CDR3 totals 14 residues. Germline V gene sequence: CDR1 MNHEY, CDR2 SVGAGI. The CDR3 loop is CASPRRVEETEAFF. The CDR3 DNA reads TGTGCCAGCCCTCGGCGGGTCGAGGAAACTGAAGCTTTCTTT.

This sequence joins TRBV2 and TRBJ1-5; perhaps TRBD1 as D (6 bases). Germline V lookup: CDR1 SNHLY, CDR2 FYNNEI. The CDR3 consists of 14 residues. Trimming shortened V by 4 bases and J by 3 bases, and 10 bases separated the two germline ends. CDR3 sequence: CASSADSSNQPQHF. In nucleotides, the CDR3 is TGTGCCAGCAGTGCGGACAGTTCCAATCAGCCCCAGCATTTT. The full variable domain, rest sourced from reference TRBV2 and TRBJ1-5, is EPEVTQTPSHQVTQMGQEVILRCVPISNHLYFYWYRQILGQKVEFLVSFYNNEISEKSEIFDDQFSVERPDGSNFTLKIRSTKLEDSAMYFCASSADSSNQPQHFGDGTRLSIL.

The count of this clone is one. The V gene is TRBV9, the J gene TRBJ1-2; the D gene is possibly TRBD1 (6 bases). CDR1 and CDR2 from the germline V gene are SGDLS and YYNGEE. The CDR3 sequence is 13 residues long. V was clipped by 3 bases and J by 2 bases, with 8 bases between them. The CDR3 coding sequence is TGTGCCAGCAGCGCCGGGACAAACTATGGCTACACCTTC. Its translation is CASSAGTNYGYTF.

The genes are TRBV29-1 and TRBJ2-7; a possible D gene is TRBD1 (6 bases). Germline V lookup: CDR1 SQVTM, CDR2 ANQGSEA. CDR3 size: 14 residues. V lost 7 bases and J lost 2, with 18 bases in between. This chain's CDR3 is CSAGRGIGPYEQYF. The CDR3 coding sequence is TGCAGCGCCGGAAGGGGGATTGGACCCTACGAGCAGTACTTC.

The V and J genes are TRBV5-6 and TRBJ2-5; tentatively, D is TRBD1 (5 bases). The V and J ends lost 0 bases and 1 base respectively, with 7 bases between them. The CDR3 consists of 14 residues. In germline, CDR1 is SGHDT, CDR2 YYEEEE. As DNA, the CDR3 is TGTGCCAGCAGCTTGGGACAGACCCAAGAGACCCAGTACTTC. It translates to CASSLGQTQETQYF.

This chain connects TRBV2 to TRBJ2-7; D not certain. Germline-derived CDR1 and CDR2 are SNHLY and FYNNEI. The CDR3 is 12 amino acids. The V gene lost 2 bases and the J gene lost 3 bases, with 5 bases spanning the gap. Here the CDR3 DNA reads TGTGCCAGCAGTGAAATGAGCTACGAGCAGTACTTC. It yields the protein CASSEMSYEQYF.

The V gene is TRBV7-8, the J gene TRBJ1-2; no firm D call. Trimming left V 2 bases short and J 4 bases short, with 8 bases between. The germline V gene has CDR1 SGHVS and CDR2 FQNEAQ. The CDR3 runs to 13 residues. CDR3: CASSLKHPYGYTF. The CDR3, as DNA: TGTGCCAGCAGCTTAAAACACCCCTATGGCTACACCTTC.

V and J are TRBV19 and TRBJ1-1, with a possible D match to TRBD1 (5 bases). CDR1 and CDR2 from the germline V gene are LNHDA and SQIVND (reference sequence). Trimming removed 4 bases from V and 2 bases from J, with 8 bases in between. CDR3 length equals 13 residues. CDR3 protein: CASSRQPNTEAFF. Written as DNA, the CDR3 is TGTGCCAGTAGTAGACAGCCCAACACTGAAGCTTTCTTT.